Below are 13 T cell receptor beta chains sequenced from a single sample in a study of blood T cell repertoires in COVID-19. Repertoires were generated with immunoSEQ multiplex PCR, while TCRdb's copy carries only in-frame clones and drops some. The table records 200,000 to 300,000 clones, 80% to 90% of them present only once. Sequencing was done on a sample of peripheral blood. The receptors shown here come from a woman aged 40 to 49 with acute or convalescent COVID-19.

The V gene is TRBV6-5, the J gene TRBJ1-1; tentative D call: TRBD1 (6 bases). Germline-derived CDR1 and CDR2 are MNHEY and SVGAGI. V was pared by 7 bases and J by 4 bases, with 16 bases between. CDR3 size: 14 residues. The CDR3 is CASTRAGAFTEAFF. The CDR3 coding sequence is TGTGCCAGCACACGAGCGGGGGCGTTCACTGAAGCTTTCTTT.

The chain couples TRBV6-5 to TRBJ1-4; D uncertain. V lost 2 bases to trimming and J lost 8 bases, with 12 bases between them. The CDR3 covers 14 residues. Germline V gene sequence: CDR1 MNHEY, CDR2 SVGAGI. The CDR3 DNA reads TGTGCCAGCAGTTACGGGCCTCGCAGCGAAAAACTGTTTTTT. Its protein product is CASSYGPRSEKLFF.

In its sample, this clone was seen once. The V gene is TRBV29-1, the J gene TRBJ1-5, with no clear D. CDR3 size: 13 residues. Trimming cost V 4 bases and J 6 bases, with 13 bases left between them. The germline gives CDR1 SQVTM, CDR2 ANQGSEA. The CDR3 reads CSVVGASGQPQHF. The CDR3, as DNA: TGCAGCGTTGTGGGCGCGAGTGGTCAGCCCCAGCATTTT.

V is TRBV5-1 and J is TRBJ2-7, with 11 bases that match TRBD2. CDR3 length: 15 amino acids. Looked up from germline, CDR1 is SGHRS and CDR2 is YFSETQ. The J segment lost 5 bases and the V segment lost 4 bases, leaving 8 bases of the junction unmatched. Here the CDR3 reads CASSPSGGPPNEQYV. In nucleotides, the CDR3 is TGCGCCAGCAGCCCTAGCGGGGGGCCGCCTAACGAGCAGTACGTC.

This clone was recorded only once. The chain joins TRBV3-1 (or the pseudogene TRBV3-2) to TRBJ2-1; 9 bases are shared with TRBD2. Per the germline V gene, CDR1 is LGHDT and CDR2 is YNNKEL (reference sequence). This CDR3 spans 17 amino acids. Germline trimming cut 0 bases from V and 8 bases from J; bases unmatched to any gene: 11. The CDR3 bases are TGTGCCAGCAGCCAAGATCTTACGCGGGGGGGCCGGTATGAGCAGTTCTTC. It codes for CASSQDLTRGGRYEQFF.

Here the CDR3 reads CAISVQGDGELFF. CDR3 nucleotide sequence: TGTGCCATCAGTGTCCAGGGTGACGGGGAGCTGTTTTTT. The chain links TRBV10-3 to TRBJ2-2; D is perhaps TRBD1 (5 bases). The V gene lost 4 bases and the J gene lost 7 bases, with 10 bases spanning the gap. From germline, CDR1 is ENHRY and CDR2 SYGVKD. CDR3 size: 13 residues.

V and J are TRBV3-1 (or the pseudogene TRBV3-2) and TRBJ2-3; D might be TRBD2 (5 bases). CDR3 length: 12 amino acids. Trimming removed 8 bases at V and 6 bases at J, with 12 bases between. CDR1 LGHDT and CDR2 YNNKEL come from the germline V gene (reference sequence). CDR3 residues: CASAPGGDTQYF. In nucleotides, the CDR3 is TGTGCCAGCGCCCCCGGCGGGGATACGCAGTATTTT.

This rearrangement joins TRBV18 to TRBJ1-6, with 8 bases matching TRBD1. J was trimmed by 4 bases and V by 4 bases; bases with no gene match: 6. The CDR3 loop spans 16 amino acids. Germline V gene data show CDR1 as KGHSH and CDR2 as LQKENI. The CDR3 coding sequence is TGTGCCAGCTCACAGGGGACAGGAGGATATAATTCACCCCTCCACTTT. Translating gives CASSQGTGGYNSPLHF.

The J gene is TRBJ2-4, the V gene TRBV6-1; 13 bases map to TRBD2. Germline CDR1 MNHNS, CDR2 SASEGT. The CDR3 spans 17 residues. V lost 3 bases and J lost 6; bases outside the gene matches: 8. The CDR3 here is CASSEALAGGPRNIQYF. The CDR3 region has the DNA TGTGCCAGCAGTGAGGCACTAGCGGGGGGGCCGAGAAACATTCAGTACTTC.

V is TRBV19 and J is TRBJ2-2; perhaps TRBD2 as D (6 bases). Trimming took off 3 bases at V and 6 bases at J, with 23 bases between the two ends. CDR1 is LNHDA and CDR2 is SQIVND in the germline V gene (reference sequence). The length of the CDR3 is 18 residues. The CDR3 sequence is CASSIGLALRGGSGELFF. CDR3 bases: TGTGCCAGTAGTATCGGCCTAGCGCTACGGGGCGGTTCCGGGGAGCTGTTTTTT.

J is TRBJ2-7 and V is TRBV30; perhaps TRBD2 as D (6 bases). In germline, CDR1 is GTSNPN, CDR2 SVGIG (reference sequence). The CDR3 extends over 12 amino acids. Trimming took off 2 bases at V and 7 bases at J, with 12 bases between the two ends. CDR3 protein: CAWSRGVGEQYV. The CDR3 DNA reads TGTGCCTGGAGTCGCGGGGTAGGAGAGCAGTACGTC.

This clone was counted a single time. This sequence joins TRBV4-2 and TRBJ1-1; perhaps TRBD1 as D (5 bases). V was trimmed by 2 bases and J by 14 bases, leaving 18 bases between them. The CDR3 has 13 residues. In germline, CDR1 is LGHNA, CDR2 YNFKEQ. CDR3 residues: CASSQRDYGAPFF. The CDR3 DNA follows: TGTGCCAGCAGCCAACGGGACTATGGGGCCCCCTTCTTT.

The chain uses TRBV13 and TRBJ2-7, with D uncertain. CDR1 is PRHDT and CDR2 is FYEKMQ in the germline V gene (reference sequence). V was clipped by 0 bases and J by 4 bases, with 7 bases between them. This CDR3 has 13 residues. CDR3 DNA: TGTGCCAGCAGCTTAGGCCGCGGTTACGAGCAGTACGTC. Amino acid sequence: CASSLGRGYEQYV.